This TCR beta chain was identified during a study of blood T cells in healthy people across ages. This clonotype was seen a few times. The antigen is undetermined. Together with a sample-barcoded 5' primer, a J-beta primer mix was included in a second PCR lasting about 6 to 11 cycles. TCRdb redid the calling of the 5' RACE reads with MiXCR, one entry per CDR3 protein. In the table there are about 1 million distinct CDR3 sequences, 45% of which are singletons. Germline-derived CDR1 and CDR2 are SEHNR and FQNEAQ (reference sequence). J lost 1 base, V lost 11 bases, and 6 bases had no gene match. The CDR3 loop spans 14 amino acids. Findings of the study overall: Higher diversity and more naive CD4+ cells were features of long-lived donors, compared to aged donors.

V gene TRBV7-9 combines with J gene TRBJ2-2; 8 bases line up with TRBD2. The TCR comes from a woman aged 55-70 years in good health. Sequences were obtained from blood. The DNA for the CDR3 is TGTGCCGGCCGGAGCGGGGGGAACACCGGGGAGCTGTTTTTT. It yields the protein CAGRSGGNTGELFF.